The subject of this entry is one T cell receptor (beta chain). This sample is drawn from a study of blood T cell repertoires in COVID-19. Study-level background: Both acute and convalescent COVID-19 samples were obtained from the United States, Italy and Spain. T cells, B-cell-depleted T cells, or PBMCs supplied cDNA or gDNA.

This CDR3 region has 16 residues. The germline CDR1 and CDR2 sequences are SGHDT and YYEEEE. V lost 2 bases, J lost 7 bases, and 10 bases stayed unmatched. In the authors' methods: Counts of nucleated cells, estimated from reference gene primer amplification, were obtained. Clones were read by immunoSEQ multiplex PCR, and TCRdb kept only the in-frame ones, dropping some. The D gene and trimming were derived from the DNA, and the V and J assignments and clone size from that table. The table records roughly 300,000 clones, 65% to 90% of them present only once. The specimen was peripheral blood. The V call is TRBV5-6, the J call TRBJ2-1, with 9 bases identical to TRBD2. This clonotype originated in a human donor in a cohort sampled during active COVID-19. The CDR3 here is CASSLVAGARGNEQFF. CDR3 nucleotide sequence: TGTGCCAGCAGCTTAGTAGCGGGGGCCCGGGGGAATGAGCAGTTCTTC.